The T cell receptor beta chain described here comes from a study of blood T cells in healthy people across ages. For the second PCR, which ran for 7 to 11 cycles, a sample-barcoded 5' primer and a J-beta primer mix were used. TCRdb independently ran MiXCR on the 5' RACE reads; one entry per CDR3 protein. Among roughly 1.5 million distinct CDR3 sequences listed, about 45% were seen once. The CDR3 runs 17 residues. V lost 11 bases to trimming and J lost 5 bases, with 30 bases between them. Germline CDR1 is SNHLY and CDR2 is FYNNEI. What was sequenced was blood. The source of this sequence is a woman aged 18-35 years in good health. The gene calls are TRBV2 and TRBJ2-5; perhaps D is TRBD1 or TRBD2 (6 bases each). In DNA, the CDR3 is TGTGCCTCCCAGGGGCCCATTCTAGCACCGGCGGGGGAGACCCAGTACTTC. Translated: CASQGPILAPAGETQYF.